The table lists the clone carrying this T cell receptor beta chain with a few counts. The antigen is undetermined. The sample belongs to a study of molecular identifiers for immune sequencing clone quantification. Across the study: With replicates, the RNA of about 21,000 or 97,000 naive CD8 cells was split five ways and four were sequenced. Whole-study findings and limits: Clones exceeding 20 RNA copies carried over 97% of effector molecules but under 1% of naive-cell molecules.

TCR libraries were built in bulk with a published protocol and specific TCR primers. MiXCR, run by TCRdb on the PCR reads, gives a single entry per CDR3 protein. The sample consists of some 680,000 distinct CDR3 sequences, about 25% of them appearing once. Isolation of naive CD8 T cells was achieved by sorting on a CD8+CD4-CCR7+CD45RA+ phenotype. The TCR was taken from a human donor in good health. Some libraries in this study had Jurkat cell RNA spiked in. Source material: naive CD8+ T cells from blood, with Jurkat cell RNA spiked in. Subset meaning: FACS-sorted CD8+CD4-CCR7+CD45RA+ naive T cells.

CDR3 nucleotide sequence: TGTGCCACCCACTCTGGAAACACCATATATTTT. Its translation is CATHSGNTIYF. The genes are TRBV4-2 and TRBJ1-3, with D uncertain. CDR1 and CDR2 (germline): LGHNA, YNFKEQ. The CDR3 covers 11 residues. Trimming pared 10 bases from V and 0 bases from J, leaving 4 bases between.